This T cell receptor (beta chain) is from a study of patients and donors after allogeneic stem cell transplantation. TCRdb reanalysed the RT-PCR reads using MiXCR and keeps one entry per CDR3 protein. The repertoire holds about a million distinct CDR3 sequences, with about a sixth as singletons. This clonotype has just a few counts. Germline V gene sequence: CDR1 SGHRS, CDR2 YFSETQ. Germline trimming cut 0 bases from V and 5 bases from J; bases unmatched to any gene: 7. The CDR3 is 15 residues long. This chain links TRBV5-1 with TRBJ2-7, with 8 bases matching TRBD2. This receptor was obtained from a human donor who was either an allogeneic HSCT recipient or a stem cell or donor lymphocyte infusion donor (not recorded which). It is not recorded whose cells these are; they may come from a transplant donor. The sample taken for sequencing was blood, either unsorted or a sorted T cell fraction (not recorded which). CDR3 region: CASSLAVGLANEQYF. The CDR3 nucleotides read TGCGCCAGCAGCTTGGCCGTCGGACTAGCTAACGAGCAGTACTTC.